A single sample gave rise to the 10 T cell receptor beta chains below, sequenced in a study of T cell responses to AZD1222 COVID-19 vaccine. Clones were read by immunoSEQ multiplex PCR, and TCRdb kept only the in-frame ones, dropping some. The table records some 110,000 clones, roughly 84% of them present only once. Sequencing was performed on peripheral blood, taken on day 0 of AZD1222 vaccination. These receptors were collected from an adult in good health.

In its sample, this clone was seen once. This sequence joins TRBV5-1 and TRBJ2-1, with a possible D match to TRBD2 (5 bases). This CDR3 region has 12 residues. The V end was cut by 5 bases, the J end by 14 bases, with 17 bases between. Germline V gives CDR1 SGHRS, CDR2 YFSETQ. The CDR3 DNA sequence: TGCGCCAGCAGTCCTCAAGGGAGAGGGAAGTTCTTC. Its protein product is CASSPQGRGKFF. Complete variable domain (other parts from reference TRBV5-1 and TRBJ2-1): KAGVTQTPRYLIKTRGQQVTLSCSPISGHRSVSWYQQTPGQGLQFLFEYFSETQRNKGNFPGRFSGRQFSNSRSEMNVSTLELGDSALYLCASSPQGRGKFFGPGTRLTVL.

This chain connects TRBV6-1 to TRBJ1-4; D might be TRBD1 (6 bases). This CDR3 comprises 15 residues. V was clipped by 1 base and J by 6 bases, with 12 bases between them. Germline V gene sequence: CDR1 MNHNS, CDR2 SASEGT. CDR3 nucleotides: TGTGCCAGCAGTGAAGGGGCAGGGGCGGATGAAAAACTGTTTTTT. Protein product: CASSEGAGADEKLFF.

This clone has a handful of counts. The V call is TRBV24-1, the J call TRBJ1-1; D remains ambiguous. Germline CDR1 KGHDR, CDR2 SFDVKD. Trimming left V 4 bases short and J 9 bases short, with 8 bases between. This CDR3 region has 11 residues. CDR3 nucleotides: TGTGCCACCAGTGACGCACTCCAAGCTTTCTTT. This translates into CATSDALQAFF.

This clone was found once. The chain recombines TRBV21-1 with TRBJ1-5. TRBV21-1 has pseudogene status. The CDR3 runs to 14 residues. The CDR3 DNA sequence: TGTGCCAGGCTTCCGGGGGAGAACAATCAGCCCCAGCATTTT. Its translation is CARLPGENNQPQHF.

This clone was counted at least ten times. This chain uses TRBV5-1 with TRBJ2-5; 14 nucleotides line up with TRBD2. This CDR3 is built from 16 residues. V lost 4 bases and J lost 5; bases outside the gene matches: 7. Germline values: CDR1 SGHRS, CDR2 YFSETQ. CDR3 region: CASSGGLAGAVETQYF. CDR3 nucleotide sequence: TGCGCCAGCAGCGGGGGACTAGCGGGGGCTGTTGAGACCCAGTACTTC. The whole variable domain, remainder taken from reference TRBV5-1 and TRBJ2-5, is KAGVTQTPRYLIKTRGQQVTLSCSPISGHRSVSWYQQTPGQGLQFLFEYFSETQRNKGNFPGRFSGRQFSNSRSEMNVSTLELGDSALYLCASSGGLAGAVETQYFGPGTRLLVL.

This clone came up once. The chain combines TRBV6-5 with TRBJ2-7, with D tentatively TRBD2 (6 bases). There are 15 residues in the CDR3. Looked up from germline, CDR1 is MNHEY and CDR2 is SVGAGI. V was cut by 0 bases and J by 0 bases, with 9 bases left in between. The CDR3 sequence is CASSYSAGNSYEQYF. CDR3 bases: TGTGCCAGCAGTTACTCGGCGGGGAACTCCTACGAGCAGTACTTC.

This clone showed up just once. The chain recombines TRBV7-2 with TRBJ1-5; 10 bases align to TRBD1. This CDR3 spans 15 amino acids. The germline V gene has CDR1 SGHTA and CDR2 FQGNSA. J gave up 6 bases and V 5 bases, and 7 bases lay outside the gene matches. The CDR3 coding sequence is TGTGCCAGCAGCGCAGACAGGGGGCCTCGTCAGCCCCAGCATTTT. This codes for CASSADRGPRQPQHF.

V gene TRBV19 combines with J gene TRBJ1-1; a possible D gene is TRBD1 (5 bases). Germline V gives CDR1 LNHDA, CDR2 SQIVND (reference sequence). This CDR3 spans 13 amino acids. Trimming shortened V by 6 bases and J by 3 bases, and 11 bases separated the two germline ends. CDR3 sequence: CASRGLVYTEAFF. CDR3 bases: TGTGCCAGTAGGGGACTCGTTTACACTGAAGCTTTCTTT. Variable domain in full (rest from reference TRBV19 and TRBJ1-1): DGGITQSPKYLFRKEGQNVTLSCEQNLNHDAMYWYRQDPGQGLRLIYYSQIVNDFQKGDIAEGYSVSREKKESFPLTVTSAQKNPTAFYLCASRGLVYTEAFFGQGTRLTVV.

The chain couples TRBV30 to TRBJ1-1, with D perhaps TRBD1 (5 bases). V was trimmed by 3 bases and J by 1 base, leaving 15 bases between them. CDR3 length equals 15 residues. From germline, CDR1 is GTSNPN and CDR2 SVGIG (reference sequence). In nucleotides, the CDR3 is TGTGCCTGGAGGACCCGCGGGGGGGAGAACACTGAAGCTTTCTTT. This encodes CAWRTRGGENTEAFF.

V and J are TRBV4-2 and TRBJ2-7; perhaps TRBD2 as D (7 bases). The germline CDR1 and CDR2 sequences are LGHNA and YNFKEQ. The CDR3 runs to 15 residues. The V end lost 4 bases, the J end lost 1 base, and 14 bases lay between the germline ends. The CDR3 loop is CASSRGGAGSYEQYF. The CDR3 DNA reads TGTGCCAGCAGCCGAGGGGGGGCGGGTTCCTACGAGCAGTACTTC.